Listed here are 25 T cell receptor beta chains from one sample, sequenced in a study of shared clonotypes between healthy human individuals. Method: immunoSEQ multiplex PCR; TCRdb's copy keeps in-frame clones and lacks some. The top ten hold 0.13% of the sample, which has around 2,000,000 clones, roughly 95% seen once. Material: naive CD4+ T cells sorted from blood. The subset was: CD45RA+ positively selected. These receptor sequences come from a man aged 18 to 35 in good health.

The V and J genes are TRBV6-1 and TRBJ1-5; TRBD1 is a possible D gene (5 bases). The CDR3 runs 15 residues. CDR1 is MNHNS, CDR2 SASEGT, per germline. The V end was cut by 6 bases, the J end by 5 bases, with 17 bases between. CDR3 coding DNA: TGTGCCAGCAGATCGCCACCAGGGATCTATCAGCCCCAGCATTTT. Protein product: CASRSPPGIYQPQHF.

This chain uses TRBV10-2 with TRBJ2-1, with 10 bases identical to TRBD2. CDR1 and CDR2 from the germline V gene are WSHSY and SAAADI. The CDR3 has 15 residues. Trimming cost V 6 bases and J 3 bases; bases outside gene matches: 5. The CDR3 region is CASSRAGGNYNEQFF. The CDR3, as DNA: TGCGCCAGCAGCAGAGCGGGGGGGAACTACAATGAGCAGTTCTTC.

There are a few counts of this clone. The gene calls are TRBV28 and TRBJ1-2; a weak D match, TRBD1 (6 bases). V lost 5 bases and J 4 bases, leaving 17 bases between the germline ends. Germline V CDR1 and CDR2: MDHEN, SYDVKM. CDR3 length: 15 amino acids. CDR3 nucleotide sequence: TGTGCCAGCAGTCAAACAGGGCAAGTTGGCTATGGCTACACCTTC. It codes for CASSQTGQVGYGYTF.

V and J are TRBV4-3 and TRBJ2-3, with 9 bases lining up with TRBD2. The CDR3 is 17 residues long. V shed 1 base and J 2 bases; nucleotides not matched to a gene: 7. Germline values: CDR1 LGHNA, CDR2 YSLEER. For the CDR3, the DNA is TGCGCCAGCAGCCAAGGGGCGGGAGGGCCGAACACAGATACGCAGTATTTT. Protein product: CASSQGAGGPNTDTQYF.

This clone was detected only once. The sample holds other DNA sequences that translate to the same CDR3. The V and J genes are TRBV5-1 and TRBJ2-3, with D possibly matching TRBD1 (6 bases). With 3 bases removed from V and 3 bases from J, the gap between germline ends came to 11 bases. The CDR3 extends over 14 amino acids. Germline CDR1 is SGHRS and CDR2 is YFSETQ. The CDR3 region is CASSSGTSTDTQYF. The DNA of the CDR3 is TGCGCCAGCAGCTCTGGGACATCGACAGATACGCAGTATTTT.

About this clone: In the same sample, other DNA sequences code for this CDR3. CDR3 amino acids: CASSLTGGYNEQFF. The DNA for the CDR3 is TGTGCCAGCAGCCTGACAGGGGGCTACAATGAGCAGTTCTTC. The chain uses TRBV7-9 and TRBJ2-1; the match to TRBD1 covers 9 bases. The J segment lost 3 bases and the V segment lost 5 bases, leaving 2 bases of the junction unmatched. This CDR3 has 14 residues. Germline loops: CDR1 SEHNR, CDR2 FQNEAQ (reference sequence).

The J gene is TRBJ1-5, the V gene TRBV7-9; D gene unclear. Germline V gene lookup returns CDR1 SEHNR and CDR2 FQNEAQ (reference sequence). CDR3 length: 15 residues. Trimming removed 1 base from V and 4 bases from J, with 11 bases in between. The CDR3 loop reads CASSLGREWNQPQHF. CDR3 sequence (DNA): TGTGCCAGCAGCTTAGGGCGCGAGTGGAATCAGCCCCAGCATTTT.

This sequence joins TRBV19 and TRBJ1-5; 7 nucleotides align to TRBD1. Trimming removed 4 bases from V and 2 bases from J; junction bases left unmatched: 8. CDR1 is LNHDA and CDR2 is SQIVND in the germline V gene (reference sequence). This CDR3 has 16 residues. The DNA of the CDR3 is TGTGCCAGTAGTACGACAGGGATTTATGGCAATCAGCCCCAGCATTTT. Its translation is CASSTTGIYGNQPQHF.

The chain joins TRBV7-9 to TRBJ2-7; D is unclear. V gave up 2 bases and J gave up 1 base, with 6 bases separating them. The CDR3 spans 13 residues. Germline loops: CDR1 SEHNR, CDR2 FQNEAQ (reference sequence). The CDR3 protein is CASSLKSSYEQYF. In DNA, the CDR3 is TGTGCCAGCAGCTTAAAAAGTTCCTACGAGCAGTACTTC.

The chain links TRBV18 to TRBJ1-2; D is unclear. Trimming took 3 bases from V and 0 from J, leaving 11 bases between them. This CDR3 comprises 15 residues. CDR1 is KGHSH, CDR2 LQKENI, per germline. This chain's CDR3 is CASSPGVSSNYGYTF. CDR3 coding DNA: TGTGCCAGCTCACCGGGAGTTAGTTCTAACTATGGCTACACCTTC.

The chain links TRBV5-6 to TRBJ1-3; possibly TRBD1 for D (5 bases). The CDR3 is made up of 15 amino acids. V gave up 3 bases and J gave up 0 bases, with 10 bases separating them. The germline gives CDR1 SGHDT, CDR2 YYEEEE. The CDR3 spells CASSYRGTSGNTIYF. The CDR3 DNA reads TGTGCCAGCAGCTATCGAGGGACCTCTGGAAACACCATATATTTT.

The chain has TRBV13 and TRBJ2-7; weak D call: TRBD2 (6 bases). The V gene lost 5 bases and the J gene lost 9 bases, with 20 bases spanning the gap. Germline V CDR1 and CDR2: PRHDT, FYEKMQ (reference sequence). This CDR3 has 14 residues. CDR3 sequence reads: CASSPRDSSIGQYF. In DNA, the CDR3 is TGTGCCAGCAGCCCGCGGGACTCATCGATCGGGCAGTACTTC.

In nucleotides, the CDR3 is TGTGCCTGGAGTGTACTAGGGGCTGGAAACACCATATATTTT. It encodes CAWSVLGAGNTIYF. The chain has TRBV30 and TRBJ1-3; D is possibly TRBD1 (5 bases). Germline values: CDR1 GTSNPN, CDR2 SVGIG (reference sequence). With 0 bases removed from V and 2 bases from J, the gap between germline ends came to 8 bases. CDR3 size: 14 residues. Full variable domain (rest looked up from reference TRBV30 and TRBJ1-3): SQTIHQWPATLVQPVGSPLSLECTVEGTSNPNLYWYRQAAGRGLQLLFYSVGIGQISSEVPQNLSASRPQDRQFILSSKKLLLSDSGFYLCAWSVLGAGNTIYFGEGSWLTVV.

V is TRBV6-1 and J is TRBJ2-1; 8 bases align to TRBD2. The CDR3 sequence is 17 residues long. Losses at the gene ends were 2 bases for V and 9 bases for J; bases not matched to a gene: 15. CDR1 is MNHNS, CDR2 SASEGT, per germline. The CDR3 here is CASSERSPSGLRSEQFF. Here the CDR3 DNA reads TGTGCCAGCAGTGAACGATCTCCTAGCGGGCTCCGGAGTGAGCAGTTCTTC.

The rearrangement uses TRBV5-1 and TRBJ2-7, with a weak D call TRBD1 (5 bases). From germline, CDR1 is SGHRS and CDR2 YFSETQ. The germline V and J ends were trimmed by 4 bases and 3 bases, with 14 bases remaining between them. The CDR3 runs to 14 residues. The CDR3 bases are TGCGCCAGCAGCGCGGCAGGGATTGGCTACGAGCAGTACTTC. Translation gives CASSAAGIGYEQYF.

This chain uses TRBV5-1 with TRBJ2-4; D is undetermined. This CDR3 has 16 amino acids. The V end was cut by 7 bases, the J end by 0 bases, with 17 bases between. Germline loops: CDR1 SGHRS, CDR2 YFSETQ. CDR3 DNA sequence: TGCGCCAGCTCCCCGACCGCCTCGTTAGCCAAAAACATTCAGTACTTC. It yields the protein CASSPTASLAKNIQYF.

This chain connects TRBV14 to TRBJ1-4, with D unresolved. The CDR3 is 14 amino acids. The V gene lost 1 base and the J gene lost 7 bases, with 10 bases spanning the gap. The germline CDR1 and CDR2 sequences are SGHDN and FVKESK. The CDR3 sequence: CASSQGGRGEKLFF. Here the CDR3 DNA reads TGTGCCAGCAGCCAAGGGGGTCGGGGTGAAAAACTGTTTTTT.

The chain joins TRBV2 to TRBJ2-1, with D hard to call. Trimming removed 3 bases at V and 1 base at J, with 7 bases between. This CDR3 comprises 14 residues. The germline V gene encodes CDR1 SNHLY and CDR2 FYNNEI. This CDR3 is CASSDGFSYNEQFF. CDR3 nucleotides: TGTGCCAGCAGTGACGGTTTTTCCTACAATGAGCAGTTCTTC.

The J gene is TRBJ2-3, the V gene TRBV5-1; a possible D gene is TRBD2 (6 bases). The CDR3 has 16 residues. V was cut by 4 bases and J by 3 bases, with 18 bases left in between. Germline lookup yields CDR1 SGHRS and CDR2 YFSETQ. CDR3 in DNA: TGCGCCAGCAGCATTTTGTCGGGGGATCCGACAGATACGCAGTATTTT. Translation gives CASSILSGDPTDTQYF.

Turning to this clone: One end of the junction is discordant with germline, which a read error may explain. The CDR3 bases are TGCGCCAGCAGCTTTCACCCAGGGGCACCATTGTACGAGCAGTACTTC. Its translation: CASSFHPGAPLYEQYF. This chain joins TRBV7-2 and TRBJ2-7; tentative D call: TRBD1 (6 bases). This CDR3 is built from 16 residues. Per the germline V gene, CDR1 is SGHTA and CDR2 is FQGNSA.

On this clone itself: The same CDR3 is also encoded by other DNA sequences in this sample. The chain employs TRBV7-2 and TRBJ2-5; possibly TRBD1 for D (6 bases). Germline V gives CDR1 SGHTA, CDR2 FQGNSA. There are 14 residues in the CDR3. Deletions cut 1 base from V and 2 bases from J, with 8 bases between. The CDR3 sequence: CASSLEGGQETQYF. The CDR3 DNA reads TGTGCCAGCAGCTTAGAAGGGGGACAAGAGACCCAGTACTTC.

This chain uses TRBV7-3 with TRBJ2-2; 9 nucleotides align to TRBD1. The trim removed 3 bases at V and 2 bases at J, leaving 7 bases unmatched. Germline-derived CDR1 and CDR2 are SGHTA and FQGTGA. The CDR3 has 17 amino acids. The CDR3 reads CASSFRPGQGNTGELFF. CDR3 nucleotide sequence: TGTGCCAGCAGCTTCAGACCGGGACAGGGAAACACCGGGGAGCTGTTTTTT.

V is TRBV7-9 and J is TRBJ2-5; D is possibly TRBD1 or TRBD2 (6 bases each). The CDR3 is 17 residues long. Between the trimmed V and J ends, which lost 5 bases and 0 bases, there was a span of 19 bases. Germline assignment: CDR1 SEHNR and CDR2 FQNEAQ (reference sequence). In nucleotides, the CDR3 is TGTGCCAGCAGCCTAGGGACCAAGGAGGGGGACCAAGAGACCCAGTACTTC. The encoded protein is CASSLGTKEGDQETQYF. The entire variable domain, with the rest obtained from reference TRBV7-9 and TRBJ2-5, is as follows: DTGVSQNPRHKITKRGQNVTFRCDPISEHNRLYWYRQTLGQGPEFLTYFQNEAQLEKSRLLSDRFSAERPKGSFSTLEIQRTEQGDSAMYLCASSLGTKEGDQETQYFGPGTRLLVL.

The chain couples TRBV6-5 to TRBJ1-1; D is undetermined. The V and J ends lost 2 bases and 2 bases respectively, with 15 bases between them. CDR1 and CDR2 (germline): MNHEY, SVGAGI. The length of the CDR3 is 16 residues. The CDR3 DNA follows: TGTGCCAGCAGTTACGGGTACAGCCTCGTCAACACTGAAGCTTTCTTT. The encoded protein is CASSYGYSLVNTEAFF.

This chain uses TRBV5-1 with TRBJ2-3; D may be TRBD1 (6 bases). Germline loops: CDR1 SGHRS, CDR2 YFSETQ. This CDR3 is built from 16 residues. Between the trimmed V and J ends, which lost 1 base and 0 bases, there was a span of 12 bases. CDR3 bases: TGCGCCAGCAGCTTGCAGGGGTCCACTAGCACAGATACGCAGTATTTT. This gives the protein CASSLQGSTSTDTQYF.